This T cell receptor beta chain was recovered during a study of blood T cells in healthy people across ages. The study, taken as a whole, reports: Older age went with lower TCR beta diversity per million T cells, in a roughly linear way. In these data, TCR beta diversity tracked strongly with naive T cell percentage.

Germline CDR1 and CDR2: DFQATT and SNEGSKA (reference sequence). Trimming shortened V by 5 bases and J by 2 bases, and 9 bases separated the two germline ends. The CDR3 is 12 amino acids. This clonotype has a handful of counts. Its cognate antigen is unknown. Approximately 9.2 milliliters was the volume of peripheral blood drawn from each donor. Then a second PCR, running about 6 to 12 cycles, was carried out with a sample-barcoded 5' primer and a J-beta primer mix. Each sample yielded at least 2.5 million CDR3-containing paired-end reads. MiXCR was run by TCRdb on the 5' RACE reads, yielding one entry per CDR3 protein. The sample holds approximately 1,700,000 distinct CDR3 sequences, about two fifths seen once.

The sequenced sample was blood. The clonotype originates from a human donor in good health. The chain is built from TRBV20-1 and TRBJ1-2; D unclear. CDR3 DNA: TGCAGTGCTTTCTCACCCAACTATGGCTACACCTTC. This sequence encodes CSAFSPNYGYTF.